These 12 T cell receptor beta chains share one sample of origin, sequenced in a study of blood T cell repertoires in COVID-19. Sequencing used immunoSEQ multiplex PCR; TCRdb keeps in-frame clones, though not all of them. The data show over 400,000 clones, with around nine tenths seen just once and under 8.5% held by the top ten. The source material was peripheral blood. Source of these receptors: a woman in her forties or fifties with COVID-19, enrolled during active disease.

V usage is TRBV12-5 and J usage is TRBJ1-1; 7 bases fit TRBD1. Germline CDR1 LGHNT, CDR2 FRNRAP. The CDR3 runs to 14 residues. The V segment lost 5 bases and the J segment 4 bases; nucleotides outside the gene matches: 7. The CDR3 spells CASGLRNRGTEAFF. CDR3 sequence (DNA): TGTGCTAGTGGTCTACGAAACAGGGGCACTGAAGCTTTCTTT. Full variable domain (rest looked up from reference TRBV12-5 and TRBJ1-1): DARVTQTPRHKVTEMGQEVTMRCQPILGHNTVFWYRQTMMQGLELLAYFRNRAPLDDSGMPKDRFSAEMPDATLATLKIQPSEPRDSAVYFCASGLRNRGTEAFFGQGTRLTVV.

This clone has a single count. This rearrangement joins TRBV15 to TRBJ2-6; TRBD1 matches 9 bases. Trimming removed 8 bases from V and 6 bases from J; junction bases left unmatched: 5. The CDR3 has 14 residues. CDR1 is LNHNV, CDR2 YYDKDF, per germline (reference sequence). CDR3 amino acids: CATEGTGKANVLTF. In DNA form, the CDR3 reads TGTGCCACCGAGGGGACAGGGAAGGCCAACGTCCTGACTTTC.

In the case of this clone: Additional DNA sequences in this sample encode the identical CDR3. This sequence joins TRBV12-3 or TRBV12-4 and TRBJ1-5, with D uncertain. This CDR3 contains 12 residues. Trimming cost V 4 bases and J 2 bases, with 3 bases left between them. The CDR3 spells CASSSGNQPQHF. In DNA, the CDR3 is TGTGCCAGCAGTTCGGGCAATCAGCCCCAGCATTTT.

This clone was counted a single time. The genes are TRBV30 and TRBJ1-1; D uncertain. Germline CDR1 reads GTSNPN; CDR2 reads SVGIG (reference sequence). CDR3 length equals 14 residues. Trimming stripped 3 bases from V and 3 bases from J, with 14 bases between. The CDR3 DNA follows: TGTGCCTGGAGCACGGGGAGTAGAGACACTGAAGCTTTCTTT. Residues: CAWSTGSRDTEAFF.

V and J are TRBV5-4 and TRBJ1-6; D remains ambiguous. With 4 bases removed from V and 10 bases from J, the gap between germline ends came to 12 bases. CDR1 and CDR2 (germline): SGHNT, YYREEE (reference sequence). CDR3 length: 13 amino acids. The CDR3 spells CASSPQNSSPLHF. Here the CDR3 DNA reads TGTGCCAGCAGCCCGCAGAATTCATCACCCCTCCACTTT.

V gene TRBV5-1 combines with J gene TRBJ2-1, with D possibly being TRBD2 (5 bases). V was clipped by 2 bases and J by 9 bases, with 12 bases between them. This CDR3 is built from 13 residues. CDR1 and CDR2 from the germline V gene are SGHRS and YFSETQ. The CDR3 loop reads CASSFPPRGEQFF. The CDR3 nucleotides read TGCGCCAGCAGCTTTCCCCCCCGGGGTGAGCAGTTCTTC.

This clone showed up just a few times. The chain recombines TRBV12-5 with TRBJ2-7; unclear D gene. The CDR3 consists of 14 residues. Looked up from germline, CDR1 is LGHNT and CDR2 is FRNRAP. V dropped 1 base and J dropped 7 bases, with 14 bases sitting between them. The CDR3 region has the DNA TGTGCTAGTGGTTTGGATTTGGCCTTGGTTGAGCAGTACTTC. Its protein is CASGLDLALVEQYF. The variable domain in full, with the rest retrieved from reference TRBV12-5 and TRBJ2-7, is DARVTQTPRHKVTEMGQEVTMRCQPILGHNTVFWYRQTMMQGLELLAYFRNRAPLDDSGMPKDRFSAEMPDATLATLKIQPSEPRDSAVYFCASGLDLALVEQYFGPGTRLTVT.

As concerns this clone: A read error is likely here: a far larger clone is one base away. The V gene is TRBV11-2, the J gene TRBJ2-7; 8 bases map to TRBD1. Germline CDR1 is SGHAT and CDR2 is FQNNGV. There are 13 residues in the CDR3. Trimming cost V 3 bases and J 5 bases; bases outside gene matches: 3. The CDR3 reads CASSLDRVHEQYF. In DNA form, the CDR3 reads TGTGCCAGCAGCTTGGACAGGGTCCACGAGCAGTACTTC. The variable domain in full, with the rest retrieved from reference TRBV11-2 and TRBJ2-7, is EAGVAQSPRYKIIEKRQSVAFWCNPISGHATLYWYQQILGQGPKLLIQFQNNGVVDDSQLPKDRFSAERLKGVDSTLKIQPAKLEDSAVYLCASSLDRVHEQYFGPGTRLTVT.

The V gene is TRBV19, the J gene TRBJ2-1, with D unresolved. V lost 7 bases and J lost 0, with 13 bases in between. Germline V gene data show CDR1 as LNHDA and CDR2 as SQIVND (reference sequence). The CDR3 runs to 15 residues. This chain's CDR3 is CASTFSPGSYNEQFF. The DNA of the CDR3 is TGTGCCAGTACCTTTTCCCCGGGCTCCTACAATGAGCAGTTCTTC.

The CDR3 nucleotides read TGTGCCAGCAGTGAATCGGGGACTTACAATCAGCCCCAGCATTTT. Its protein is CASSESGTYNQPQHF. The chain joins TRBV6-1 to TRBJ1-5; possible D gene TRBD1, 5 bases. The germline V gene has CDR1 MNHNS and CDR2 SASEGT. Trimming pared 2 bases from V and 3 bases from J, leaving 11 bases between. This CDR3 contains 15 residues.

This chain joins TRBV10-1 and TRBJ2-3, with a weak D call TRBD2 (5 bases). The CDR3 is 15 residues long. Germline V gene sequence: CDR1 WNHNN, CDR2 SYGVQD (reference sequence). Trimming stripped 5 bases from V and 0 bases from J, with 12 bases between. This CDR3 is CASSLEGLSTDTQYF. CDR3 nucleotides: TGCGCCAGCAGTTTGGAAGGACTCAGCACAGATACGCAGTATTTT.

This clone has more than one count but fewer than ten. The genes are TRBV12-3 or TRBV12-4 and TRBJ1-1; unclear D gene. Trimming pared 5 bases from V and 8 bases from J, leaving 12 bases between. The CDR3 sequence is 12 residues long. This CDR3 is CASSPPSLEAFF. The CDR3 nucleotides read TGTGCCAGCAGTCCCCCTTCACTAGAAGCTTTCTTT.